This T cell receptor (beta chain) was found in a study of Ad26.COV2.S vaccination and SARS-CoV-2 variants. V was trimmed by 5 bases and J by 0 bases, leaving 8 bases between them. In germline, CDR1 is LNHDA, CDR2 SQIVND (reference sequence). This CDR3 comprises 14 residues. Noted treatment: roughly 20 received Ad26.COV2.S at low or high dose, single or two shots; a few received placebo; per-sample allocation not given. The samples were gathered on day 63 after the first injection of vaccine or placebo. Method: immunoSEQ multiplex PCR; TCRdb's copy keeps in-frame clones and lacks some. The sample has hundreds of thousands of clones, 70% to 90% seen once.

This sequence originates from a person between 18 and 65 years old who received the Ad26.COV2.S COVID-19 vaccine or a placebo. This rearrangement joins TRBV19 to TRBJ1-3, with no clear D. Sequenced material: peripheral blood, taken in a trial of Ad26.COV2.S vaccine versus placebo. CDR3 in DNA: TGTGCCAGTAGTCTGACGTCCTCTGGAAACACCATATATTTT. It specifies CASSLTSSGNTIYF.